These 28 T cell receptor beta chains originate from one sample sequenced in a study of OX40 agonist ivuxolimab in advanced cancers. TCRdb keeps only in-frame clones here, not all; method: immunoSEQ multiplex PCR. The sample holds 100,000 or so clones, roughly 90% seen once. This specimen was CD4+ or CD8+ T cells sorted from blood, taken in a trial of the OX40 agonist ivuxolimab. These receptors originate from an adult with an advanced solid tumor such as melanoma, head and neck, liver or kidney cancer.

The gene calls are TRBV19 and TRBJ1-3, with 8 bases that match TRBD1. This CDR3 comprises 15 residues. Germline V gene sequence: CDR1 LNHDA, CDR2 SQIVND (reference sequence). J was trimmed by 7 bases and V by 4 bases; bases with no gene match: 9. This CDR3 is CASSTTGANGNTIYF. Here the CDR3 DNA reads TGTGCCAGTAGTACGACAGGGGCCAACGGGAACACCATATATTTT.

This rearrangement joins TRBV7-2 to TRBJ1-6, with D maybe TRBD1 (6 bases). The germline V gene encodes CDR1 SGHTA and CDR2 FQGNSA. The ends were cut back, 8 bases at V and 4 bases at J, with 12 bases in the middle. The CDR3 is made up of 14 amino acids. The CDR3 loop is CASSRGPYNSPLHF. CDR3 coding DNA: TGTGCCAGCTCCAGGGGACCTTATAATTCACCCCTCCACTTT.

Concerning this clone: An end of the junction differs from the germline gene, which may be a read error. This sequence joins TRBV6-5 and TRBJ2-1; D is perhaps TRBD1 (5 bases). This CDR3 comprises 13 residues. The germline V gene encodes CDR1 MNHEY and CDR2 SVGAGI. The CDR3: CASSSLQGTRQLF. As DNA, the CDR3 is TGTGCCAGCAGTTCCCTCCAGGGTACTCGTCAGCTCTTC.

As DNA, the CDR3 is TGTGCCAGCAGCAAAGTCAGGACAGGGGTTGTAGCTTTCTTT. This codes for CASSKVRTGVVAFF. V and J are TRBV21-1 and TRBJ1-1; the table's D call TRBD1 went unverified against the DNA. TRBV21-1 is a listed pseudogene. The CDR3 contains 14 residues.

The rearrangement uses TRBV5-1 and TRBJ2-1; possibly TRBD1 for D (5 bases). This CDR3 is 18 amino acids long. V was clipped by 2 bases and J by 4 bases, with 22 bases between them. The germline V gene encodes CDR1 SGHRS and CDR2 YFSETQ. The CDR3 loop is CASSFGPGLGLGYNEQFF. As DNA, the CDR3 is TGCGCCAGCAGCTTTGGGCCAGGGTTGGGTCTAGGTTACAATGAGCAGTTCTTC.

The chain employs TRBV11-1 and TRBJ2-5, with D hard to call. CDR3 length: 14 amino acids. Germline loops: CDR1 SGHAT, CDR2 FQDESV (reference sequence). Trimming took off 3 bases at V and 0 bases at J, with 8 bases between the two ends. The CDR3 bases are TGTGCCAGCAGCTTCAGTACCAACCAAGAGACCCAGTACTTC. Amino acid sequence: CASSFSTNQETQYF.

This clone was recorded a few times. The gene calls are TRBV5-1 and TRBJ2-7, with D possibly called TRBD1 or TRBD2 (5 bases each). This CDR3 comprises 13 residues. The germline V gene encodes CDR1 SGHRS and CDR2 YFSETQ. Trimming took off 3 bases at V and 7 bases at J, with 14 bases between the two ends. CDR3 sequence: CASSYNGGGEQYF. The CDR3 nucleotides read TGCGCCAGCAGCTACAATGGGGGTGGGGAGCAGTACTTC.

The CDR3 nucleotides are TGTGCCAGCAGTCTGGGACAGGGCACCTACGAGCAGTACTTC. This codes for CASSLGQGTYEQYF. This chain joins TRBV2 and TRBJ2-7; TRBD1 matches 9 bases. Per germline, CDR1 SNHLY and CDR2 FYNNEI. V lost 5 bases, J lost 2 bases, and 4 bases stayed unmatched. The CDR3 totals 14 residues. The variable domain in full, completed from reference TRBV2 and TRBJ2-7, reads EPEVTQTPSHQVTQMGQEVILRCVPISNHLYFYWYRQILGQKVEFLVSFYNNEISEKSEIFDDQFSVERPDGSNFTLKIRSTKLEDSAMYFCASSLGQGTYEQYFGPGTRLTVT.

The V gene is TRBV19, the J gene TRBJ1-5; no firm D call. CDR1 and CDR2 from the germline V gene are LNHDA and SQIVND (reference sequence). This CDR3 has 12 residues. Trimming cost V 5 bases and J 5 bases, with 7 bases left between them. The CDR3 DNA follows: TGTGCCAGTAGTTCCTCACATCAGCCCCAGCATTTT. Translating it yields CASSSSHQPQHF. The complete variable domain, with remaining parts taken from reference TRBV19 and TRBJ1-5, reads DGGITQSPKYLFRKEGQNVTLSCEQNLNHDAMYWYRQDPGQGLRLIYYSQIVNDFQKGDIAEGYSVSREKKESFPLTVTSAQKNPTAFYLCASSSSHQPQHFGDGTRLSIL.

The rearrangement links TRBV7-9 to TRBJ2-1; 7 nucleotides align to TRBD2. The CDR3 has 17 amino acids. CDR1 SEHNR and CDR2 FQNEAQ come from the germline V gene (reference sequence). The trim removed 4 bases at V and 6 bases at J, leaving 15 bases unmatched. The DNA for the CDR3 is TGTGCCAGCAGCTCCCTTACAGACGTTGGGGGGGTCAATGAGCAGTTCTTC. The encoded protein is CASSSLTDVGGVNEQFF.

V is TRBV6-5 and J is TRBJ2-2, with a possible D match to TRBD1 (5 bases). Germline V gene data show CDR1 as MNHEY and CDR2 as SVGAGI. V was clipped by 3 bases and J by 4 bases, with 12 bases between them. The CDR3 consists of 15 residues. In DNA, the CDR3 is TGTGCCAGCAGTTATCAGGGCCGAGGCACCGGGGAGCTGTTTTTT. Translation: CASSYQGRGTGELFF.

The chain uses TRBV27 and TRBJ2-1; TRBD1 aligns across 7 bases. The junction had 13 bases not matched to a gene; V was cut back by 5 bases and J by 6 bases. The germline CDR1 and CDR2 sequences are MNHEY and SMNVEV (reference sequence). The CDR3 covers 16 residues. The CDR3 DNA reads TGTGCCAGCAGTAGACAGGGAAGGGCCCCCAGCAATGAGCAGTTCTTC. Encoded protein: CASSRQGRAPSNEQFF.

CDR3: CASATGLSTDTQYF. The CDR3 bases are TGTGCCAGCGCGACCGGACTAAGCACAGATACGCAGTATTTT. This chain uses TRBV19 with TRBJ2-3, with D maybe TRBD2 (6 bases). The CDR3 totals 14 residues. Germline V gene lookup returns CDR1 LNHDA and CDR2 SQIVND (reference sequence). V lost 9 bases and J 0 bases, leaving 13 bases between the germline ends.

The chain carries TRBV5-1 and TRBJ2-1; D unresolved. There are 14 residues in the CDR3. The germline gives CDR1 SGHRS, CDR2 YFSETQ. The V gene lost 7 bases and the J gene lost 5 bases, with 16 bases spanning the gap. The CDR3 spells CASGDSSAHNEQFF. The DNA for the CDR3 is TGCGCCAGCGGCGACTCCTCCGCTCACAATGAGCAGTTCTTC.

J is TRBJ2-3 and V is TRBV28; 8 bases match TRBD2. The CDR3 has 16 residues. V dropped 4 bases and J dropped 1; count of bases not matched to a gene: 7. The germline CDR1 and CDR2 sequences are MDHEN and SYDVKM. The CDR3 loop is CASSSSGLGGTDTQYF. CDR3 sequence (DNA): TGTGCCAGCAGTTCATCGGGACTAGGTGGCACAGATACGCAGTATTTT.

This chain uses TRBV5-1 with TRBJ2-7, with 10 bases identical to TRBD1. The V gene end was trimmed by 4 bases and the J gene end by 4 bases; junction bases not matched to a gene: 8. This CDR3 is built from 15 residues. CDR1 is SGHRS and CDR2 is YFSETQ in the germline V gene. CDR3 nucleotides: TGCGCCAGCAGCCAGGGGACAGGGGTTCGGTACGAGCAGTACTTC. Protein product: CASSQGTGVRYEQYF.

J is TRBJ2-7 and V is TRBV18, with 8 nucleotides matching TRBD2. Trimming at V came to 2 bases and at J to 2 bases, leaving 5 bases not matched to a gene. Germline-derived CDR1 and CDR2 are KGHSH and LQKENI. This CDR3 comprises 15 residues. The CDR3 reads CASSPSREGTYEQYF. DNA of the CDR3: TGTGCCAGCTCACCAAGCCGGGAGGGAACCTACGAGCAGTACTTC.

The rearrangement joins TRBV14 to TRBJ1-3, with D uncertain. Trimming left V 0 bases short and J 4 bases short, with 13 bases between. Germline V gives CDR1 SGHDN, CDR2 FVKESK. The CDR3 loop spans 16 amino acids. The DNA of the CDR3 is TGTGCCAGCAGCCAAGAGATTTTGAAGTCCGGAAACACCATATATTTT. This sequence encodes CASSQEILKSGNTIYF.

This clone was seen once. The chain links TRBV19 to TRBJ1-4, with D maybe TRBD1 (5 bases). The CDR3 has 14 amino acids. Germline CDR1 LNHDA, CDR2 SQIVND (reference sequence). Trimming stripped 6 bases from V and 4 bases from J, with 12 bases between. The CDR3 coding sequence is TGTGCCAGTAGGGGAACAGGAGGTAATGAAAAACTGTTTTTT. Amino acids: CASRGTGGNEKLFF.

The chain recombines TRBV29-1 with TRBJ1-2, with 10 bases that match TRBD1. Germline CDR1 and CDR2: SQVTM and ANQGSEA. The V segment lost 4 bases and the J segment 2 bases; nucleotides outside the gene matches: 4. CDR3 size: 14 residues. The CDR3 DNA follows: TGCAGCGTTGTCGGGACAGGGGCGAACTATGGCTACACCTTC. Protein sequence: CSVVGTGANYGYTF.

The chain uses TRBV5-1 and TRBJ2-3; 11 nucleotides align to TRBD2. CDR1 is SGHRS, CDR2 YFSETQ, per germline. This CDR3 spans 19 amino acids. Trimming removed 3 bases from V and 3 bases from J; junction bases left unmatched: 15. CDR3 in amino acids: CASSSNPSSGRALTDTQYF. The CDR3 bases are TGCGCCAGCAGCTCTAACCCTAGTAGCGGGAGGGCCTTAACAGATACGCAGTATTTT.

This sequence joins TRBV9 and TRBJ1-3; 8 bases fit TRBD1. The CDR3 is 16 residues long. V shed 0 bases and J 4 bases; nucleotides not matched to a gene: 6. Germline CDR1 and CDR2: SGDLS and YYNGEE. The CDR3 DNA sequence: TGTGCCAGCAGCGTAGCAGGGGGCGCCGGGGGAAACACCATATATTTT. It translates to CASSVAGGAGGNTIYF.

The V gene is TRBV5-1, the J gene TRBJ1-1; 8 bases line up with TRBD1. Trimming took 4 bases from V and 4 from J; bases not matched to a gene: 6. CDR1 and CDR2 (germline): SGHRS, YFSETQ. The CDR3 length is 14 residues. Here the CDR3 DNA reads TGCGCCAGCAGCGGGCGAACAGGGGGCACTGAAGCTTTCTTT. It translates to CASSGRTGGTEAFF. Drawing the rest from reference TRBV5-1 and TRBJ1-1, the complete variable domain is KAGVTQTPRYLIKTRGQQVTLSCSPISGHRSVSWYQQTPGQGLQFLFEYFSETQRNKGNFPGRFSGRQFSNSRSEMNVSTLELGDSALYLCASSGRTGGTEAFFGQGTRLTVV.

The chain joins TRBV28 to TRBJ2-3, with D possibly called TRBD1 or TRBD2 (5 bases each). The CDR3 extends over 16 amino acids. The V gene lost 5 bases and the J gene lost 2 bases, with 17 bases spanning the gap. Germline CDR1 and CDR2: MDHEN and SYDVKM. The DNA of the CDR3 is TGTGCCAGCAGTCCCACAGGTCTAGCTGACACAGATACGCAGTATTTT. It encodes CASSPTGLADTDTQYF.

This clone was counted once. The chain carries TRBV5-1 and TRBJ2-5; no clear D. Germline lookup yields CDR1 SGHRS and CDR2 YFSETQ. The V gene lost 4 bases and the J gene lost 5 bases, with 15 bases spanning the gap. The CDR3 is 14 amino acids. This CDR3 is CASSPPFVMETQYF. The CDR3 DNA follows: TGCGCCAGCAGCCCACCTTTCGTGATGGAGACCCAGTACTTC.

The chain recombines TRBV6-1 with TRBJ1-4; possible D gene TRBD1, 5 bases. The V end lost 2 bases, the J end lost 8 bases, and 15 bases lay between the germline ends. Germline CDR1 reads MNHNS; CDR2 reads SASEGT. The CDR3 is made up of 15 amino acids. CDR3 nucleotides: TGTGCCAGCAGTGAAAGCGGCAGGGAAGGCGAAAAACTGTTTTTT. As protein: CASSESGREGEKLFF.

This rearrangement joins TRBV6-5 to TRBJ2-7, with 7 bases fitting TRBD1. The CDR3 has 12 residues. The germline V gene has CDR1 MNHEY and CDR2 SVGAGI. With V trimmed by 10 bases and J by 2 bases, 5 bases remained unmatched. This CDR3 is CATTTGTYEQYF. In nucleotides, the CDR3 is TGTGCCACCACGACAGGGACCTACGAGCAGTACTTC.

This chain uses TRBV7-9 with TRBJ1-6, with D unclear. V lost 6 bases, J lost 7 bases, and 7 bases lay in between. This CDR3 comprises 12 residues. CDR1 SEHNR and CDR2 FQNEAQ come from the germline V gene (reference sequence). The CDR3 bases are TGTGCCAGCAGTCTGCTAAATTCACCCCTCCACTTT. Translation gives CASSLLNSPLHF.